Described below is a single T cell receptor (beta chain) sequence and its context. This CDR3 region has 14 residues. The germline V gene has CDR1 SNHLY and CDR2 FYNNEI. The J segment lost 8 bases and the V segment lost 3 bases, leaving 8 bases of the junction unmatched. This specimen comes from a study of human T cells and chemical hapten exposure. Time point reported: patch test 1, 2 weeks after DPC sensitization. The treatment was: therapeutic diphenylcyclopropenone sensitization with weekly scalp DPC. Each CDR3 protein is one row after TCRdb ran MiXCR on the RACE reads. Of about 120,000 distinct CDR3 sequences listed, 9.5% to 13% were seen once; the top ten hold approximately 1.5%.

This TCR came from a woman aged 50 to 60 with alopecia areata. Some clones in this sample may be carry-over from other donors' samples. The sequenced sample was whole blood, obtained in connection with sensitization to the hapten diphenylcyclopropenone (DPC). The chain carries TRBV2 and TRBJ2-7, with 9 bases lining up with TRBD2. DNA of the CDR3: TGTGCCAGCAGTGAGGGACTAGCACCCGGAAAGCAGTACTTC. This sequence encodes CASSEGLAPGKQYF.